This entry lists 2 T cell receptor beta chains sequenced from one sample in a study of OX40 agonist ivuxolimab in advanced cancers. Libraries were prepared by immunoSEQ multiplex PCR; TCRdb keeps only in-frame clonotypes and omits some of them. The sample lists approximately 77,000 clones, 84% occurring once. Material: CD4+ or CD8+ T cells sorted from blood, obtained in a trial of the OX40 agonist ivuxolimab. These receptors were collected from an adult with an advanced solid tumor such as melanoma, head and neck, liver or kidney cancer.

The V gene is TRBV5-4, the J gene TRBJ2-1; 7 nucleotides align to TRBD2. J gave up 2 bases and V 3 bases, and 5 bases lay outside the gene matches. The CDR3 has 15 residues. Germline V CDR1 and CDR2: SGHNT, YYREEE (reference sequence). In DNA, the CDR3 is TGTGCCAGCAGCTCCACTGCGGGAGCCTACAATGAGCAGTTCTTC. Translation gives CASSSTAGAYNEQFF. The whole variable domain, remainder taken from reference TRBV5-4 and TRBJ2-1, is ETGVTQSPTHLIKTRGQQVTLRCSSQSGHNTVSWYQQALGQGPQFIFQYYREEENGRGNFPPRFSGLQFPNYSSELNVNALELDDSALYLCASSSTAGAYNEQFFGPGTRLTVL.

This sequence joins TRBV29-1 and TRBJ2-3; D is perhaps TRBD1 (6 bases). V gave up 6 bases and J gave up 3 bases, with 16 bases separating them. The germline V gene encodes CDR1 SQVTM and CDR2 ANQGSEA. CDR3 length equals 14 residues. The CDR3 here is CSVYGTPGTDTQYF. In nucleotides, the CDR3 is TGCAGCGTCTACGGGACACCTGGGACAGATACGCAGTATTTT.